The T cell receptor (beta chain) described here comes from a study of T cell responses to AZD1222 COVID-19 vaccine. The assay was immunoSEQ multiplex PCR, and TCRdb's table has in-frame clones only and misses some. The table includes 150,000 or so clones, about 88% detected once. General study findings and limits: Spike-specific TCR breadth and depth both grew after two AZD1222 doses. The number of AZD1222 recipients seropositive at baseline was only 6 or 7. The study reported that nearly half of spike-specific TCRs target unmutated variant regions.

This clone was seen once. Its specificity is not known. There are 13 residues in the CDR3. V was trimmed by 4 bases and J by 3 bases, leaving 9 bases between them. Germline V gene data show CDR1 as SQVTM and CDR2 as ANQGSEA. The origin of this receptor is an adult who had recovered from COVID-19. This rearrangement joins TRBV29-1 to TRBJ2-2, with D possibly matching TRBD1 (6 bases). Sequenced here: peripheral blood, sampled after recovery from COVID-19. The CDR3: CSVGGQYTGELFF. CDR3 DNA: TGCAGCGTTGGCGGACAGTACACCGGGGAGCTGTTTTTT.